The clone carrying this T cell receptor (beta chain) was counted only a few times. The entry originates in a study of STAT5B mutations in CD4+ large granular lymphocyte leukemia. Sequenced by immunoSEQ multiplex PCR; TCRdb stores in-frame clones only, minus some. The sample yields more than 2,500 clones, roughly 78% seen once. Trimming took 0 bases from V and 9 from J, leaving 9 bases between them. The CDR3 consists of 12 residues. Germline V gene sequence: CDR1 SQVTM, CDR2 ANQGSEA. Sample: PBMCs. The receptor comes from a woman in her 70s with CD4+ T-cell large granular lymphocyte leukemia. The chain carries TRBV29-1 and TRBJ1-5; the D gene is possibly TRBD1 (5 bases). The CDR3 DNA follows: TGCAGCGTTGAAGAGCCTGGGGGGCCCCAGCATTTT. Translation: CSVEEPGGPQHF.